This is a list of T cell receptor beta chains from one sample in a study of molecular identifiers for immune sequencing clone quantification. In TCRdb, the PCR reads were re-called with MiXCR into one record per CDR3 protein. In the table there are roughly 300,000 distinct CDR3 sequences, under 25% of which are singletons. Specimen: naive CD8+ T cells from blood, with Jurkat cell RNA spiked in. The origin of the receptors is a human donor in good health. Some libraries in this study had Jurkat cell RNA spiked in. Both conserved end residues are part of each CDR3. Each record gives: CDR3 protein, CDR3 DNA, D gene, clone size, J gene, V gene. D genes are given only for firm matches. Clone size appears in some rows only: once, few, many, or a class for an expanded clone.

CDR3 protein: CASTRGVSTDTQYF
CDR3 DNA: TGTGCCAGCACCCGGGGGGTTAGCACAGATACGCAGTATTTT
D gene: TRBD2
clone size: many
J gene: TRBJ2-3
V gene: TRBV6-2/TRBV6-3

CDR3 protein: CSVEAPTAGTSGVVAETQYF
CDR3 DNA: TGCAGCGTTGAAGCCCCGACAGCCGGGACTAGCGGGGTCGTCGCGGAGACCCAGTACTTC
D gene: TRBD2
clone size: many
J gene: TRBJ2-5
V gene: TRBV29-1

CDR3 protein: CATSEAGPLNNEQFF
CDR3 DNA: TGTGCCACCAGTGAGGCGGGACCGTTAAACAATGAGCAGTTCTTC
D gene: .
clone size: many
J gene: TRBJ2-1
V gene: TRBV24-1

CDR3 protein: CASSPRTGAPFGDGYTF
CDR3 DNA: TGTGCCAGCAGCCCCAGGACAGGGGCCCCATTCGGCGATGGCTACACCTTC
D gene: TRBD1
clone size: many
J gene: TRBJ1-2
V gene: TRBV7-2

CDR3 protein: CSASNWDSYEQYF
CDR3 DNA: TGCAGTGCTAGTAATTGGGACAGCTACGAGCAGTACTTC
D gene: TRBD1
clone size: few
J gene: TRBJ2-7
V gene: TRBV20-1

CDR3 protein: CASSDSLNQALYGYTF
CDR3 DNA: TGTGCCAGCAGCGATTCCCTCAATCAAGCCCTCTATGGCTACACCTTC
D gene: .
clone size: many
J gene: TRBJ1-2
V gene: TRBV9

CDR3 protein: CASSQDRVARGTQYF
CDR3 DNA: TGTGCCAGCAGCCAAGATAGGGTCGCTCGGGGGACCCAGTACTTC
D gene: .
clone size: .
J gene: TRBJ2-5
V gene: TRBV14

CDR3 protein: CASSLASGEETQYF
CDR3 DNA: TGCGCCAGCAGCTTGGCTAGCGGGGAAGAGACCCAGTACTTC
D gene: TRBD2
clone size: many
J gene: TRBJ2-5
V gene: TRBV5-1

CDR3 protein: CASSSFWTGTNEKLFF
CDR3 DNA: TGTGCCAGCAGCTCCTTCTGGACGGGAACTAATGAAAAACTGTTTTTT
D gene: .
clone size: .
J gene: TRBJ1-4
V gene: TRBV11-2

CDR3 protein: CAGSLGVEAFF
CDR3 DNA: TGTGCCGGCAGCTTGGGTGTTGAGGCTTTCTTT
D gene: .
clone size: once
J gene: TRBJ1-1
V gene: TRBV5-6

CDR3 protein: CASSYSITGPTGELFF
CDR3 DNA: TGTGCCAGCAGTTACTCGATTACAGGTCCGACCGGGGAGCTGTTTTTT
D gene: .
clone size: few
J gene: TRBJ2-2
V gene: TRBV6-6

CDR3 protein: CASSFALPGYNQPQHF
CDR3 DNA: TGTGCCAGCAGTTTTGCTCTCCCCGGATACAATCAGCCCCAGCATTTT
D gene: .
clone size: .
J gene: TRBJ1-5
V gene: TRBV28

CDR3 protein: CSALFRESSGANVLTF
CDR3 DNA: TGCAGTGCTTTATTCAGGGAATCCTCTGGGGCCAACGTCCTGACTTTC
D gene: .
clone size: many
J gene: TRBJ2-6
V gene: TRBV20-1

CDR3 protein: CASSTGASYEQYF
CDR3 DNA: TGTGCCAGCAGCACAGGAGCCTCCTACGAGCAGTACTTC
D gene: .
clone size: few
J gene: TRBJ2-7
V gene: TRBV7-9

CDR3 protein: CASSSTEHSNQPQHF
CDR3 DNA: TGTGCCAGCAGTTCGACAGAGCATAGCAATCAGCCCCAGCATTTT
D gene: .
clone size: many
J gene: TRBJ1-5
V gene: TRBV2

CDR3 protein: CASSLSRTFSNPPPHF
CDR3 DNA: TGCGCCAGCAGCTTGTCCCGGACGTTTAGCAATCCGCCCCCGCATTTT
D gene: .
clone size: .
J gene: TRBJ1-5
V gene: TRBV5-1

CDR3 protein: CAWSTDTGREKLFF
CDR3 DNA: TGTGCCTGGAGTACCGACACCGGGAGGGAAAAACTGTTTTTT
D gene: .
clone size: .
J gene: TRBJ1-4
V gene: TRBV30

CDR3 protein: CASSMMGRLGVVTEAFF
CDR3 DNA: TGTGCCAGTAGTATGATGGGCCGGCTTGGGGTCGTCACTGAAGCTTTCTTT
D gene: .
clone size: many
J gene: TRBJ1-1
V gene: TRBV19

CDR3 protein: CASTLGSGSTDTQYF
CDR3 DNA: TGTGCCAGCACCCTTGGCTCGGGCAGCACAGATACGCAGTATTTT
D gene: .
clone size: many
J gene: TRBJ2-3
V gene: TRBV28

CDR3 protein: CASSLEPGQGYGYTF
CDR3 DNA: TGTGCCAGCAGCTTGGAACCGGGACAGGGTTATGGCTACACCTTC
D gene: TRBD1
clone size: .
J gene: TRBJ1-2
V gene: TRBV5-5

CDR3 protein: CASSQEMTLDNSPLHF
CDR3 DNA: TGCGCCAGCAGCCAAGAAATGACCCTTGATAATTCACCCCTCCACTTT
D gene: .
clone size: .
J gene: TRBJ1-6
V gene: TRBV4-1

CDR3 protein: CASSPGTRLYEQFF
CDR3 DNA: TGTGCCAGCAGCCCCGGGACTAGACTCTATGAGCAGTTCTTC
D gene: TRBD2
clone size: many
J gene: TRBJ2-1
V gene: TRBV5-4

CDR3 protein: CASSHLVQGGPGANVLTF
CDR3 DNA: TGTGCCAGCAGCCATCTAGTCCAGGGAGGCCCTGGGGCCAACGTCCTGACTTTC
D gene: .
clone size: few
J gene: TRBJ2-6
V gene: TRBV3-1

CDR3 protein: CASSLSPPEAYEQYF
CDR3 DNA: TGTGCCAGCAGTTTGTCTCCGCCAGAAGCCTACGAGCAGTACTTC
D gene: .
clone size: many
J gene: TRBJ2-7
V gene: TRBV28

CDR3 protein: CASSLDLGAYEQYF
CDR3 DNA: TGTGCCAGCAGCTTAGATCTGGGGGCCTACGAGCAGTACTTC
D gene: .
clone size: few
J gene: TRBJ2-7
V gene: TRBV11-2

CDR3 protein: CASSLEGGGIFTDTQYF
CDR3 DNA: TGCGCCAGCAGCTTGGAAGGCGGGGGCATTTTCACAGATACGCAGTATTTT
D gene: .
clone size: many
J gene: TRBJ2-3
V gene: TRBV5-1

CDR3 protein: CAISGIQSSYNEQFF
CDR3 DNA: TGTGCCATCAGTGGGATTCAAAGCTCCTACAATGAGCAGTTCTTC
D gene: .
clone size: .
J gene: TRBJ2-1
V gene: TRBV10-3

CDR3 protein: CASSPSTGGFYEQYF
CDR3 DNA: TGCGCCAGCAGCCCTAGTACAGGGGGCTTCTACGAGCAGTACTTC
D gene: TRBD1
clone size: .
J gene: TRBJ2-7
V gene: TRBV5-1

CDR3 protein: CASSFPAPYEQYF
CDR3 DNA: TGTGCCAGCAGCTTCCCGGCGCCCTACGAGCAGTACTTC
D gene: .
clone size: few
J gene: TRBJ2-7
V gene: TRBV7-8

CDR3 protein: CASSPTGDTIYF
CDR3 DNA: TGTGCCAGCAGCCCTACTGGAGACACCATATATTTT
D gene: .
clone size: .
J gene: TRBJ1-3
V gene: TRBV12-3/TRBV12-4

CDR3 protein: CASSQEDVVRTDTQYF
CDR3 DNA: TGTGCCAGCAGCCAGGAGGATGTCGTACGTACAGATACGCAGTATTTT
D gene: .
clone size: .
J gene: TRBJ2-3
V gene: TRBV7-2

CDR3 protein: CSARGWGLVYGRRTDTQYF
CDR3 DNA: TGCAGTGCTAGAGGATGGGGTCTGGTTTACGGGAGAAGAACAGATACGCAGTATTTT
D gene: .
clone size: many
J gene: TRBJ2-3
V gene: TRBV20-1

CDR3 protein: CASSIGGPTYEQYF
CDR3 DNA: TGTGCCAGTAGTATCGGGGGCCCCACCTACGAGCAGTACTTC
D gene: .
clone size: few
J gene: TRBJ2-7
V gene: TRBV19

CDR3 protein: CASTPGQGTGELLF
CDR3 DNA: TGCGCCAGCACGCCGGGACAGGGCACCGGGGAGCTGCTTTTT
D gene: TRBD1
clone size: .
J gene: TRBJ2-2
V gene: TRBV4-1

CDR3 protein: CASSPFRGDGYTF
CDR3 DNA: TGTGCCAGCAGCCCTTTCAGGGGAGATGGCTACACCTTC
D gene: .
clone size: many
J gene: TRBJ1-2
V gene: TRBV27

CDR3 protein: CASSWGFNQPQHF
CDR3 DNA: TGTGCCAGCAGTTGGGGATTTAATCAGCCCCAGCATTTT
D gene: .
clone size: .
J gene: TRBJ1-5
V gene: TRBV6-2/TRBV6-3

CDR3 protein: CASSSRGTGLETQYF
CDR3 DNA: TGTGCCAGCAGTTCCCGGGGGACAGGGTTGGAGACCCAGTACTTC
D gene: TRBD1
clone size: few
J gene: TRBJ2-5
V gene: TRBV27

CDR3 protein: CASGLFPDGSSYEQYF
CDR3 DNA: TGTGCTAGTGGTTTGTTTCCCGACGGGAGTTCCTACGAGCAGTACTTC
D gene: .
clone size: few
J gene: TRBJ2-7
V gene: TRBV12-5

CDR3 protein: CASSPGLSGEKLFF
CDR3 DNA: TGTGCCAGCAGCCCAGGGCTTTCGGGTGAAAAACTGTTTTTT
D gene: .
clone size: many
J gene: TRBJ1-4
V gene: TRBV7-9

CDR3 protein: CAISESGQGVQPQHF
CDR3 DNA: TGTGCCATCAGTGAGTCTGGACAGGGGGTTCAGCCCCAGCATTTT
D gene: TRBD1
clone size: .
J gene: TRBJ1-5
V gene: TRBV10-3

CDR3 protein: CASSVDREGAGQFF
CDR3 DNA: TGTGCCAGCAGCGTGGACCGAGAGGGGGCTGGGCAGTTCTTC
D gene: TRBD1
clone size: .
J gene: TRBJ2-1
V gene: TRBV5-3

CDR3 protein: CASSFPNGQGEAFF
CDR3 DNA: TGTGCCAGCAGTTTTCCCAACGGGCAGGGTGAAGCTTTCTTT
D gene: .
clone size: .
J gene: TRBJ1-1
V gene: TRBV12-3/TRBV12-4

CDR3 protein: CASSVVAGASDTQYF
CDR3 DNA: TGTGCCAGCAGCGTAGTTGCGGGAGCATCAGATACGCAGTATTTT
D gene: TRBD2
clone size: .
J gene: TRBJ2-3
V gene: TRBV9

CDR3 protein: CASGAVNTGELFF
CDR3 DNA: TGTGCCAGCGGGGCGGTTAACACCGGGGAGCTGTTTTTT
D gene: .
clone size: .
J gene: TRBJ2-2
V gene: TRBV27

CDR3 protein: CSVLSYEQFF
CDR3 DNA: TGCAGCGTTTTGTCGTATGAGCAGTTCTTC
D gene: .
clone size: many
J gene: TRBJ2-1
V gene: TRBV29-1

CDR3 protein: CASSEGLMSTEAFF
CDR3 DNA: TGTGCCAGCAGTGAAGGGCTGATGAGCACTGAAGCTTTCTTT
D gene: .
clone size: .
J gene: TRBJ1-1
V gene: TRBV2

CDR3 protein: CASRTGTYLAPLHF
CDR3 DNA: TGTGCCAGCAGAACCGGGACCTACTTAGCACCCCTCCACTTT
D gene: .
clone size: many
J gene: TRBJ1-6
V gene: TRBV27

CDR3 protein: CASSFPVNTEAFF
CDR3 DNA: TGTGCCAGCAGCTTCCCAGTGAACACTGAAGCTTTCTTT
D gene: .
clone size: .
J gene: TRBJ1-1
V gene: TRBV7-9

CDR3 protein: CASRRKTGTVNEKLFF
CDR3 DNA: TGTGCCAGCAGGCGAAAAACCGGGACAGTTAATGAAAAACTGTTTTTT
D gene: TRBD1
clone size: .
J gene: TRBJ1-4
V gene: TRBV6-5

CDR3 protein: CASSLGQDHLYGYTF
CDR3 DNA: TGCGCCAGCAGTCTCGGACAGGATCACCTCTATGGCTACACCTTC
D gene: TRBD1
clone size: .
J gene: TRBJ1-2
V gene: TRBV23-1

CDR3 protein: CASSQDGDVDQPQHF
CDR3 DNA: TGCGCCAGCAGCCAAGATGGGGATGTGGATCAGCCCCAGCATTTT
D gene: .
clone size: few
J gene: TRBJ1-5
V gene: TRBV4-1

CDR3 protein: CASNEGVYGYTF
CDR3 DNA: TGTGCCAGCAATGAGGGGGTCTATGGCTACACCTTC
D gene: .
clone size: few
J gene: TRBJ1-2
V gene: TRBV12-3/TRBV12-4

CDR3 protein: CAWRLSEQGRAGELFF
CDR3 DNA: TGTGCCTGGAGGTTGAGCGAACAAGGCCGGGCCGGGGAGCTGTTTTTT
D gene: .
clone size: .
J gene: TRBJ2-2
V gene: TRBV30

CDR3 protein: CASSQDRLAGLTDTQCF
CDR3 DNA: TGCGCCAGCAGCCAAGATCGCCTAGCGGGCCTCACAGATACGCAGTGTTTT
D gene: TRBD2
clone size: .
J gene: TRBJ2-3
V gene: TRBV4-3

CDR3 protein: CASSGSGTLSSYEQYF
CDR3 DNA: TGTGCCAGCAGCGGATCCGGGACATTGAGCTCCTACGAGCAGTACTTC
D gene: .
clone size: few
J gene: TRBJ2-7
V gene: TRBV7-9

CDR3 protein: CASSLAGLETQYF
CDR3 DNA: TGTGCCAGCAGCTTAGCGGGATTGGAGACCCAGTACTTC
D gene: .
clone size: many
J gene: TRBJ2-5
V gene: TRBV7-9

CDR3 protein: CASSLVGGYEQYF
CDR3 DNA: TGTGCCAGCAGTTTAGTCGGGGGTTACGAGCAGTACTTC
D gene: .
clone size: many
J gene: TRBJ2-7
V gene: TRBV27

CDR3 protein: CASSSVRGGPYGYTF
CDR3 DNA: TGTGCCAGCAGCTCCGTGCGAGGTGGGCCGTATGGCTACACCTTC
D gene: .
clone size: .
J gene: TRBJ1-2
V gene: TRBV7-9